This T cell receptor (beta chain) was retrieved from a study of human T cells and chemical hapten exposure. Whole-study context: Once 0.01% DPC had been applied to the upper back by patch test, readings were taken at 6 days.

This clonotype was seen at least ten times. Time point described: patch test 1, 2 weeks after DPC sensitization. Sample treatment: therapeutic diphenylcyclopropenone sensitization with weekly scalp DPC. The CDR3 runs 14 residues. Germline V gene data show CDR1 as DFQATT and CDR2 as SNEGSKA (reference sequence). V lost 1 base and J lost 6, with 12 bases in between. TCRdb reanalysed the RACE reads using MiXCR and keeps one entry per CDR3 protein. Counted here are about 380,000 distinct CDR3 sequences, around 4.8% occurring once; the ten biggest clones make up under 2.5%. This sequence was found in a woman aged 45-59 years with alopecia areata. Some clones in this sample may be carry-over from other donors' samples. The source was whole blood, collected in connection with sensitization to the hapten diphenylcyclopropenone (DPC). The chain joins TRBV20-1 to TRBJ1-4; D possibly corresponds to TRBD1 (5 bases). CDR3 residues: CSARGGRVDEKLFF. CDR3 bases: TGCAGTGCTAGAGGAGGCAGGGTTGATGAAAAACTGTTTTTT.